The rows below give T cell receptor beta chains drawn from one sample of a study of human T cells and chemical hapten exposure. TCRdb called the RACE reads again in MiXCR, with one record for every CDR3 protein. The repertoire includes tens of thousands of distinct CDR3 sequences, roughly 10% of them detected once, and roughly 1.5% sits in the top ten. The specimen was whole blood, collected in connection with sensitization to the hapten diphenylcyclopropenone (DPC). These TCRs come from a man aged 18-30 years with alopecia areata. Some clones in this sample may be carry-over from other donors' samples. Both conserved end residues are part of each CDR3. Fields, in order: V gene, D gene, J gene, clone size, CDR3 protein. D genes are given only for firm matches. A row's size may be missing; if present it is once, few, many or a size class.

>TRBV7-7|-|TRBJ2-5|few
CASSPLRRTQYF
>TRBV29-1|-|TRBJ2-3|few
CSVDPHTDTQYF
>TRBV20-1|TRBD1|TRBJ1-6|few
CSARPRTGYNSPLHF
>TRBV5-1|TRBD1|TRBJ1-2|many
CASSPGQGREGYTF
>TRBV12-3/TRBV12-4|-|TRBJ2-7|few
CASSSGQSYEQYF
>TRBV19|-|TRBJ1-1|many
CASSMDVEAFF
>TRBV28|-|TRBJ1-1|-
CACTGQGTEAFF
>TRBV19|-|TRBJ1-1|-
CASSSRANTEAFF
>TRBV20-1|TRBD1|TRBJ1-2|few
CSARVGQGYGYTF
>TRBV21-1|-|TRBJ1-3|many
CASSNGTGPPSGNTIYF
>TRBV3-1|TRBD2|TRBJ2-7|few
CASSHWTSGNYEQYF
>TRBV2|-|TRBJ2-4|-
CASSVQGVDIQYF
>TRBV3-1|-|TRBJ1-2|few
CASSQVFSKGYTF
>TRBV12-3/TRBV12-4|-|TRBJ1-4|-
CASSFRQAGEKLFF
>TRBV20-1|-|TRBJ2-5|few
CSAGRDSETQYF
>TRBV27|-|TRBJ1-5|few
CASKAEVSSNQPQHF
>TRBV10-3|-|TRBJ1-6|few
CATGLGYLRNSPLHF
>TRBV29-1|-|TRBJ2-5|-
CSVDLEIQETQYF
>TRBV29-1|-|TRBJ2-5|few
CSGTGRRETQYF
>TRBV7-2|-|TRBJ1-5|-
CASSLFAGGVHSNQPQHF
>TRBV29-1|-|TRBJ1-2|-
CSVVLVQSYGYTF
>TRBV24-1|-|TRBJ2-3|few
CATSDFQVATDTQYF